The rows below give T cell receptor beta chains drawn from one sample of a study of T cell responses to AZD1222 COVID-19 vaccine. The data were produced by immunoSEQ multiplex PCR, yet TCRdb's version contains in-frame clones alone and is incomplete. The sample holds about 110,000 clones; 84% are singletons and the top ten take 9.4%. The sample consisted of peripheral blood, taken on day 0 of AZD1222 vaccination. These receptor sequences come from an adult in good health. The CDR3 runs from the conserved cysteine through the conserved F or W. A D gene is named only where the DNA matches it firmly. The size of a clone is reported for some rows only, either as once, few or many, or as a class for expanded clones.

D gene,clone size,J gene,V gene,CDR3 protein,CDR3 DNA
-,-,TRBJ1-4,TRBV28,CASSSEIRKLFF,TGTGCCAGCAGTTCCGAGATCCGAAAACTGTTTTTT
TRBD2,-,TRBJ2-3,TRBV9,CASSEELAGVGTPDTQYF,TGTGCCAGCAGCGAAGAACTAGCGGGAGTGGGGACCCCAGATACGCAGTATTTT
-,-,TRBJ1-2,TRBV5-6,CASSLKNYGYTF,TGTGCCAGCAGCTTAAAGAACTATGGCTACACCTTC
-,-,TRBJ2-1,TRBV4-1,CASGSPSSYNEQFF,TGCGCCAGCGGAAGTCCCAGCTCCTACAATGAGCAGTTCTTC
TRBD2,-,TRBJ2-7,TRBV28,CASSLRVSGSNEQYF,TGTGCCAGCAGTTTGAGAGTGAGCGGGAGCAACGAGCAGTACTTC
-,-,TRBJ2-7,TRBV14,CASSLSRLYEQYF,TGTGCCAGCAGCCTTTCGCGACTTTACGAGCAGTACTTC
-,-,TRBJ1-2,TRBV6-1,CASREGAGDNYGYTF,TGTGCCAGCAGGGAAGGGGCCGGAGATAACTATGGCTACACCTTC
-,-,TRBJ2-7,TRBV6-5,CASSRGRTYEQYF,TGTGCCAGCAGCCGGGGACGGACCTACGAGCAGTACTTC
TRBD2,-,TRBJ2-5,TRBV2,CASSDTAGQETQYF,TGTGCCAGCAGTGATACAGCGGGACAAGAGACCCAGTACTTC
-,-,TRBJ1-3,TRBV5-6,CASSIGPGNTIYF,TGTGCCAGCAGCATTGGACCGGGAAACACCATATATTTT
-,-,TRBJ1-2,TRBV27,CASSGAESRGGYTF,TGTGCCAGCAGTGGAGCAGAGTCCAGGGGAGGCTACACCTTC
TRBD1,-,TRBJ2-7,TRBV27,CASSSPGQGLHEQYF,TGTGCCAGCAGTTCCCCGGGACAGGGCCTCCACGAGCAGTACTTC
-,few,TRBJ2-3,TRBV10-3,CAISPGAGSLGATDTQYF,TGTGCCATCAGCCCGGGAGCAGGCAGCCTAGGAGCCACAGATACGCAGTATTTT
-,-,TRBJ2-1,TRBV11-3,CASSHGGRGNEQFF,TGTGCCAGCAGCCACGGGGGGCGCGGGAATGAGCAGTTCTTC
TRBD1,-,TRBJ1-1,TRBV4-2,CASSPLPGTGMSNTEAFF,TGTGCCAGCAGCCCGCTACCGGGGACAGGGATGTCGAACACTGAAGCTTTCTTT
-,-,TRBJ1-5,TRBV9,CASSVVGWRVNQPQHF,TGTGCCAGCAGCGTAGTTGGTTGGAGGGTCAATCAGCCCCAGCATTTT
-,-,TRBJ1-1,TRBV12-5,CASGLGGITEAFF,TGTGCTAGTGGTTTGGGGGGAATCACTGAAGCTTTCTTT
-,-,TRBJ2-3,TRBV6-5,CASRRSGADTQYF,TGTGCCAGCAGGAGGAGCGGTGCAGATACGCAGTATTTT
-,-,TRBJ2-1,TRBV7-2,CASSRSVGDNEQFF,TGTGCCAGCAGCCGCTCGGTTGGAGACAATGAGCAGTTCTTC
TRBD2,-,TRBJ2-7,TRBV28,CASTPRGGLRNSYEQYF,TGTGCCAGCACCCCTCGGGGGGGTTTGCGGAACTCCTACGAGCAGTACTTC
TRBD1,once,TRBJ1-2,TRBV5-1,CASSWGQGSDYGYTF,TGCGCCAGCAGCTGGGGACAGGGGTCGGACTATGGCTACACCTTC
-,-,TRBJ2-2,TRBV6-5,CASSYTKTGELFF,TGTGCCAGCAGTTACACCAAAACCGGGGAGCTGTTTTTT
TRBD1,-,TRBJ2-1,TRBV7-2,CASSPTGTGRLGEQFF,TGTGCCAGCAGCCCTACCGGGACAGGGCGGTTGGGTGAGCAGTTCTTC
-,-,TRBJ1-1,TRBV6-5,CASRAGYSTEAFF,TGTGCCAGCAGAGCAGGGTATTCCACTGAAGCTTTCTTT
-,-,TRBJ1-1,TRBV29-1,CSVEAHSTPEAFF,TGCAGCGTTGAGGCCCACAGTACGCCTGAAGCTTTCTTT
TRBD1,-,TRBJ1-1,TRBV6-2/TRBV6-3,CASSSGQGLEAFF,TGTGCCAGCAGTTCCGGACAGGGGTTGGAAGCTTTCTTT
TRBD1,-,TRBJ2-1,TRBV10-2,CASKDRSMTGNEQFF,TGCGCCAGCAAGGACAGGTCCATGACTGGGAATGAGCAGTTCTTC
TRBD1,-,TRBJ1-2,TRBV19,CASSNLGQWANYGYTF,TGTGCCAGTAGTAACCTGGGACAGTGGGCTAACTATGGCTACACCTTC
TRBD1,-,TRBJ1-2,TRBV18,CASSPPTGRFSGGYTF,TGTGCCAGCTCACCACCGACAGGGCGCTTCAGCGGTGGCTACACCTTC
TRBD1,-,TRBJ1-5,TRBV2,CASSGQGIPNQPQHF,TGTGCCAGCAGTGGACAGGGCATCCCCAATCAGCCCCAGCATTTT
-,once,TRBJ1-2,TRBV7-2,CASSLDGRGLRGYTF,TGTGCCAGCAGCTTAGATGGCAGGGGACTTCGGGGCTACACCTTC
-,-,TRBJ1-5,TRBV4-1,CASSLDPQGKEGNQPQHF,TGCGCCAGCAGCCTAGACCCGCAGGGCAAGGAGGGCAATCAGCCCCAGCATTTT
TRBD1,-,TRBJ1-2,TRBV28,CASRAQGENGYTF,TGTGCCAGCAGGGCACAGGGGGAAAATGGCTACACCTTC
-,-,TRBJ1-2,TRBV29-1,CSVELYGYTF,TGCAGCGTTGAGCTCTATGGCTACACCTTC
-,-,TRBJ2-2,TRBV2,CASRQVNTGELFF,TGTGCCAGTAGACAGGTGAACACCGGGGAGCTGTTTTTT
-,few,TRBJ2-6,TRBV2,CATTWDGRSGANVLTF,TGTGCCACCACCTGGGACGGACGCTCTGGGGCCAACGTCCTGACTTTC
TRBD1,-,TRBJ2-1,TRBV5-1,CASSLEGAAYNEQFF,TGCGCCAGCAGCTTAGAGGGGGCTGCCTACAATGAGCAGTTCTTC
TRBD1,-,TRBJ1-6,TRBV6-4,CASSDQGQGGSPLHF,TGTGCCAGCAGTGATCAAGGACAGGGTGGTTCACCCCTCCACTTT